The 4 T cell receptor beta chains below come from one sample, sequenced in a study of T-cell reconstitution after alpha-beta-depleted transplantation in children. Researchers prepared the TCRbeta library using unique molecular identifiers, the study reports. TCRdb passed the PCR reads through MiXCR, listing each CDR3 protein once. Of more than 200,000 distinct CDR3 sequences detected, roughly 24% appear once; the ten largest clones hold more than 2%. The material sequenced was PBMCs, taken before TCRalphabeta/CD19-depleted stem cell transplant. These receptors all stem from a girl under 10 years old with Fanconi anemia, due to receive a stem cell transplant.

V is TRBV20-1 and J is TRBJ2-1; perhaps D is TRBD1 or TRBD2 (7 bases each). The V end lost 4 bases, the J end lost 9 bases, and 16 bases lay between the germline ends. The CDR3 has 13 amino acids. Germline V gives CDR1 DFQATT, CDR2 SNEGSKA (reference sequence). The CDR3 DNA reads as TGCAGTGCTATGCCTCTCAGGGGGGGTGAGCAGTTCTTC. Residues: CSAMPLRGGEQFF.

This clonotype was detected a few times. The V and J genes are TRBV5-1 and TRBJ1-6; no reliable D call. V lost 0 bases and J lost 8, with 9 bases in between. The germline gives CDR1 SGHRS, CDR2 YFSETQ. The CDR3 sequence is 14 residues long. CDR3 in DNA: TGCGCCAGCAGCTTGGTAGTGGGAGATTCACCCCTCCACTTT. This encodes CASSLVVGDSPLHF.

This clonotype was seen at least ten times. The chain recombines TRBV7-2 with TRBJ2-4, with 7 bases identical to TRBD1. Germline V lookup: CDR1 SGHTA, CDR2 FQGNSA. This CDR3 is built from 14 residues. V shed 0 bases, J shed 9 bases, and the junction held 5 bases outside the gene matches. For the CDR3, the DNA is TGTGCCAGCAGCTTAGCGCTTTCAGGGGGCATTCAGTACTTC. Protein: CASSLALSGGIQYF.

A few counts support this clonotype. This chain connects TRBV5-1 to TRBJ1-3; D is uncertain. This CDR3 has 15 residues. Germline V gene lookup returns CDR1 SGHRS and CDR2 YFSETQ. The V end was cut by 4 bases, the J end by 0 bases, with 11 bases between. CDR3 in DNA: TGCGCCAGCAGCCGTGACCTTAGCTCTGGAAACACCATATATTTT. Its protein product is CASSRDLSSGNTIYF.